The 28 T cell receptor beta chains below come from one sample, sequenced in a study of blood T cell repertoires in COVID-19. Sequencing used immunoSEQ multiplex PCR; TCRdb keeps in-frame clones, though not all of them. This repertoire shows approximately 240,000 clones, about 80% found once; its top ten account for more than 2%. Sequencing was performed on peripheral blood. These TCRs come from a woman aged 55 to 70 with acute or convalescent COVID-19.

The CDR3 sequence is CASSSDRGSTEAFF. The CDR3 region has the DNA TGTGCCAGCAGTTCGGACAGGGGGAGCACTGAAGCTTTCTTT. The rearrangement joins TRBV2 to TRBJ1-1; 10 bases align to TRBD1. V lost 5 bases to trimming and J lost 4 bases; unmatched junction nucleotides: 4. This CDR3 contains 14 residues. From germline, CDR1 is SNHLY and CDR2 FYNNEI. The variable domain in full, with the rest retrieved from reference TRBV2 and TRBJ1-1, is EPEVTQTPSHQVTQMGQEVILRCVPISNHLYFYWYRQILGQKVEFLVSFYNNEISEKSEIFDDQFSVERPDGSNFTLKIRSTKLEDSAMYFCASSSDRGSTEAFFGQGTRLTVV.

The chain combines TRBV9 with TRBJ1-2; 9 bases agree with TRBD1. The CDR3 has 16 residues. Germline-derived CDR1 and CDR2 are SGDLS and YYNGEE. Losses at the gene ends were 3 bases for V and 4 bases for J; bases not matched to a gene: 10. For the CDR3, the DNA is TGTGCCAGCAGCGAGGGGCCGGGACAGGGATCCTATGGCTACACCTTC. This encodes CASSEGPGQGSYGYTF.

A single count supports this clone. The chain carries TRBV5-4 and TRBJ1-3; 7 bases align to TRBD1. The CDR3 contains 15 residues. In germline, CDR1 is SGHNT, CDR2 YYREEE (reference sequence). V dropped 3 bases and J dropped 0; count of bases not matched to a gene: 3. The CDR3 bases are TGTGCCAGCAGCTCGACAGGGATCTCTGGAAACACCATATATTTT. It encodes CASSSTGISGNTIYF.

This sequence joins TRBV10-3 and TRBJ1-1, with D perhaps matching TRBD1 (6 bases). The CDR3 length is 16 residues. V gave up 6 bases and J gave up 0 bases, with 17 bases separating them. Germline CDR1 is ENHRY and CDR2 is SYGVKD. The CDR3 nucleotides read TGTGCCATCAGAAGATCAGGGGATACCTTGAACACTGAAGCTTTCTTT. This sequence encodes CAIRRSGDTLNTEAFF.

The gene calls are TRBV5-4 and TRBJ1-1, with a tentative D call TRBD1 (5 bases). CDR1 SGHNT and CDR2 YYREEE come from the germline V gene (reference sequence). Trimming pared 1 base from V and 1 base from J, leaving 8 bases between. The CDR3 is 14 amino acids. As DNA, the CDR3 is TGTGCCAGCAGCTTGCTCAGGGAGAACACTGAAGCTTTCTTT. Translating it yields CASSLLRENTEAFF.

The genes are TRBV7-8 and TRBJ1-1, with D possibly being TRBD1 (5 bases). Trimming took 5 bases from V and 6 from J, leaving 13 bases between them. Germline V gene sequence: CDR1 SGHVS, CDR2 FQNEAQ. The CDR3 loop spans 13 amino acids. The CDR3 sequence: CASSPQWGPEAFF. CDR3 DNA: TGTGCCAGCAGCCCCCAGTGGGGCCCTGAAGCTTTCTTT.

CDR3 nucleotides: TGTGCCAGCAGTTACCCGACTCAGGGGGTGAGATACGAGCAGTACTTC. This sequence encodes CASSYPTQGVRYEQYF. The chain recombines TRBV6-2 or TRBV6-3 with TRBJ2-7; 7 bases fit TRBD1. This CDR3 region has 16 residues. Germline CDR1 and CDR2: MNHEY and SVGEGT. Unmatched junction bases numbered 11, after V lost 2 bases and J lost 4 bases.

This clone is a singleton in its sample. The chain recombines TRBV5-4 with TRBJ2-3, with 9 nucleotides matching TRBD1. The CDR3 has 17 amino acids. J lost 1 base, V lost 2 bases, and 8 bases had no gene match. Germline lookup yields CDR1 SGHNT and CDR2 YYREEE (reference sequence). CDR3 DNA sequence: TGTGCCAGCAGCTTCAGGCCGCGGACAGGGGGCACAGATACGCAGTATTTT. Its translation is CASSFRPRTGGTDTQYF.

The rearrangement joins TRBV5-1 to TRBJ2-1; 10 bases match TRBD2. J lost 7 bases, V lost 3 bases, and 7 bases had no gene match. The CDR3 totals 15 residues. From germline, CDR1 is SGHRS and CDR2 YFSETQ. The CDR3, as DNA: TGCGCCAGCAGCTCAAGGCTAGCGGGGGTGAATGAGCAGTTCTTC. Protein: CASSSRLAGVNEQFF. Full variable domain (rest looked up from reference TRBV5-1 and TRBJ2-1): KAGVTQTPRYLIKTRGQQVTLSCSPISGHRSVSWYQQTPGQGLQFLFEYFSETQRNKGNFPGRFSGRQFSNSRSEMNVSTLELGDSALYLCASSSRLAGVNEQFFGPGTRLTVL.

The chain joins TRBV12-3 or TRBV12-4 to TRBJ1-2; 9 nucleotides align to TRBD1. The V gene end was trimmed by 6 bases and the J gene end by 5 bases; junction bases not matched to a gene: 4. This CDR3 contains 13 residues. CDR3 coding DNA: TGTGCCAGCAGGGGGACAGGGAGATATGGCTACACCTTC. Amino acids: CASRGTGRYGYTF.

V is TRBV13 and J is TRBJ2-7; D not resolved. V was trimmed by 0 bases and J by 5 bases, leaving 5 bases between them. Germline values: CDR1 PRHDT, CDR2 FYEKMQ (reference sequence). The CDR3 consists of 12 residues. The CDR3 reads CASSLGGNEQYF. The CDR3 nucleotides are TGTGCCAGCAGCTTAGGCGGTAACGAGCAGTACTTC.

The chain joins TRBV10-2 to TRBJ1-4; no firm D call. CDR3 length: 14 residues. Trimming removed 7 bases from V and 8 bases from J, with 17 bases in between. CDR1 WSHSY and CDR2 SAAADI come from the germline V gene. The CDR3 spells CASKRTEPLEKLFF. DNA of the CDR3: TGCGCCAGCAAGAGGACTGAACCCCTGGAAAAACTGTTTTTT.

V is TRBV4-3 and J is TRBJ2-7; perhaps TRBD2 as D (6 bases). From germline, CDR1 is LGHNA and CDR2 YSLEER. Trimming took off 0 bases at V and 2 bases at J, with 11 bases between the two ends. This CDR3 is 15 amino acids long. The CDR3 is CASSQDLGGTYEQYF. CDR3 DNA: TGCGCCAGCAGCCAAGATTTGGGGGGAACCTACGAGCAGTACTTC.

This chain connects TRBV9 to TRBJ1-2; no firm D call. Germline CDR1 SGDLS, CDR2 YYNGEE. V was shortened by 7 bases and J by 7 bases, with 8 bases between the two germline ends. This CDR3 comprises 10 residues. The chain's CDR3 is CASGSGGYTF. The CDR3 DNA reads TGTGCCAGCGGCTCTGGTGGCTACACCTTC.

The V gene is TRBV3-1 (or the pseudogene TRBV3-2), the J gene TRBJ1-6; possible D gene TRBD1, 5 bases. Trimming took 3 bases from V and 5 from J, leaving 11 bases between them. The CDR3 has 15 amino acids. CDR1 and CDR2 (germline): LGHDT, YNNKEL (reference sequence). As DNA, the CDR3 is TGTGCCAGCAGCCACGGGGGACCCCATAATTCACCCCTCCACTTT. It yields the protein CASSHGGPHNSPLHF.

The V call is TRBV18, the J call TRBJ1-6; the match to TRBD1 covers 11 bases. The V gene's germline CDR1 is KGHSH and CDR2 LQKENI. The length of the CDR3 is 19 residues. The junction had 6 bases not matched to a gene; V was cut back by 1 base and J by 1 base. CDR3 DNA sequence: TGTGCCAGCTCACCACGGGGACAGGGGGGCCGTTCCTATAATTCACCCCTCCACTTT. Translated, it gives CASSPRGQGGRSYNSPLHF.

A single count supports this clone. Different DNA sequences within this sample yield the same CDR3. The chain uses TRBV27 and TRBJ1-5; a possible D gene is TRBD1 (5 bases). CDR3 length: 13 residues. Trimming stripped 5 bases from V and 4 bases from J, with 9 bases between. CDR1 and CDR2 (germline): MNHEY, SMNVEV (reference sequence). The CDR3 coding sequence is TGTGCCAGCAGTCCGCGGGGGAATCAGCCCCAGCATTTT. Translation gives CASSPRGNQPQHF.

This clone was detected a few times. The chain combines TRBV3-1 (or the pseudogene TRBV3-2) with TRBJ2-7; 12 bases are shared with TRBD1. Germline assignment: CDR1 LGHDT and CDR2 YNNKEL (reference sequence). Losses at the gene ends were 5 bases for V and 5 bases for J; bases not matched to a gene: 10. This CDR3 region has 16 residues. The CDR3 loop reads CASSRSPGTGGNEQYF. The CDR3 coding sequence is TGTGCCAGCAGCAGAAGCCCCGGGACAGGGGGCAACGAGCAGTACTTC.

This chain joins TRBV6-5 and TRBJ1-1; the match to TRBD1 covers 9 bases. The CDR3 runs to 15 residues. The junction had 10 bases not matched to a gene; V was cut back by 5 bases and J by 6 bases. Germline V CDR1 and CDR2: MNHEY, SVGAGI. Here the CDR3 DNA reads TGTGCCAGCAGTAAGTCCGGGACAGGGAATTCTGAAGCTTTCTTT. It codes for CASSKSGTGNSEAFF.

The chain has TRBV5-1 and TRBJ2-7; 9 nucleotides agree with TRBD1. The CDR3 has 20 residues. Trimming took 0 bases from V and 3 from J; bases not matched to a gene: 19. Germline V CDR1 and CDR2: SGHRS, YFSETQ. The CDR3 here is CASSLAPTGSGTGFFYEQYF. The CDR3 bases are TGCGCCAGCAGCTTGGCACCAACCGGCTCCGGGACAGGGTTTTTCTACGAGCAGTACTTC.

The chain recombines TRBV6-5 with TRBJ2-7, with 8 bases identical to TRBD2. The CDR3 totals 15 residues. Germline lookup yields CDR1 MNHEY and CDR2 SVGAGI. V was clipped by 2 bases and J by 7 bases; unmatched bases: 10. CDR3 amino acids: CASSYGAGGTTEQYF. The CDR3 coding sequence is TGTGCCAGCAGTTACGGGGCGGGGGGAACTACTGAGCAGTACTTC.

The chain is built from TRBV11-2 and TRBJ2-7; D call uncertain. The CDR3 spans 13 residues. The V gene's germline CDR1 is SGHAT and CDR2 FQNNGV. Trimming left V 5 bases short and J 3 bases short, with 11 bases between. The CDR3 region has the DNA TGTGCCAGCAGCCCCAGGTCTAACTACGAGCAGTACTTC. Protein sequence: CASSPRSNYEQYF.

The V call is TRBV11-3, the J call TRBJ2-1; the D gene is possibly TRBD2 (7 bases). CDR3 length: 15 residues. Looked up from germline, CDR1 is SGHNT and CDR2 is YENEEA. Trimming left V 3 bases short and J 9 bases short, with 18 bases between. This CDR3 is CASSFGGLEGGEQFF. Written as DNA, the CDR3 is TGTGCCAGCAGCTTCGGAGGACTAGAAGGGGGTGAGCAGTTCTTC.

This clone appeared once. The chain is built from TRBV15 and TRBJ1-2; D is perhaps TRBD1 (5 bases). The ends were cut back, 0 bases at V and 9 bases at J, with 20 bases in the middle. The CDR3 length is 16 residues. CDR1 and CDR2 from the germline V gene are LNHNV and YYDKDF (reference sequence). CDR3 bases: TGTGCCACCAGCAGAGATTCACCAGGGACTAACGTTCGCTACACCTTC. Amino acids: CATSRDSPGTNVRYTF.

The rearrangement links TRBV7-9 to TRBJ1-1; 9 nucleotides match TRBD1. The CDR3 is 15 amino acids. The V gene's germline CDR1 is SEHNR and CDR2 FQNEAQ (reference sequence). J gave up 6 bases and V 5 bases, and 10 bases lay outside the gene matches. CDR3 loop: CASSPNRDRAAEAFF. CDR3 nucleotide sequence: TGTGCCAGCAGCCCAAACCGGGACAGGGCGGCTGAAGCTTTCTTT.

The gene calls are TRBV6-6 and TRBJ1-5; TRBD1 aligns across 9 bases. Germline V gene data show CDR1 as MNHNY and CDR2 as SVGAGI (reference sequence). Trimming at V came to 6 bases and at J to 4 bases, leaving 7 bases not matched to a gene. The CDR3 has 15 amino acids. CDR3 residues: CASRAGTGKNQPQHF. For the CDR3, the DNA is TGTGCCAGCAGAGCCGGGACAGGGAAGAATCAGCCCCAGCATTTT.

The chain recombines TRBV12-3 or TRBV12-4 with TRBJ2-7; TRBD2 agrees at 7 bases. CDR3 size: 12 residues. V shed 5 bases and J 10 bases; nucleotides not matched to a gene: 8. The CDR3 sequence is CASSGSGTNQYF. DNA for the CDR3: TGTGCCAGCAGTGGGTCCGGGACTAATCAGTACTTC.

About this clone: Other DNA sequences from this sample encode an identical CDR3 as well. The rearrangement links TRBV30 to TRBJ1-2, with D unresolved. CDR1 GTSNPN and CDR2 SVGIG come from the germline V gene (reference sequence). This CDR3 is built from 13 residues. Trimming left V 1 base short and J 4 bases short, with 10 bases between. The CDR3 coding sequence is TGTGCCTGGAGTGCTGGAGAGGGCTATGGCTACACCTTC. Translation gives CAWSAGEGYGYTF.